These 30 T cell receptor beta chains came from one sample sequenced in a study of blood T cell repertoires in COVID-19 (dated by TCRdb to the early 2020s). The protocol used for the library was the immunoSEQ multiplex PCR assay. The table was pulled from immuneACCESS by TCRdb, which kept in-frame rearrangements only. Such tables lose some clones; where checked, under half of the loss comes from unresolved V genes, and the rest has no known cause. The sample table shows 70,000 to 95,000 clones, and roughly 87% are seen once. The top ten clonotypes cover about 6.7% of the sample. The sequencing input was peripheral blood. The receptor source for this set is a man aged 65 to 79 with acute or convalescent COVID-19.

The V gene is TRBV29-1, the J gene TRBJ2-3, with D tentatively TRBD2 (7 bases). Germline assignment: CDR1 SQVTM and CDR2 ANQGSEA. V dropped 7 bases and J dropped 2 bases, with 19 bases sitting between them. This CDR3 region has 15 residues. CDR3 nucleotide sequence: TGCAGCGCCATCACTCGGGGGGCCCTCACAGATACGCAGTATTTT. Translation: CSAITRGALTDTQYF.

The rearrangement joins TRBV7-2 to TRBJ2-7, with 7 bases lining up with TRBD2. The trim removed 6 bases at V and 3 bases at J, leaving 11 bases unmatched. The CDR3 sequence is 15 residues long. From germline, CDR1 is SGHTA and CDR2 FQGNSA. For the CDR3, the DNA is TGTGCCAGCAGACAAAAGCGGGAAAACGGCTACGAGCAGTACTTC. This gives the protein CASRQKRENGYEQYF.

The CDR3 is CASSLGGTPYEQYF. In DNA, the CDR3 is TGTGCCAGCAGCTTAGGTGGCACCCCCTACGAGCAGTACTTC. The chain carries TRBV7-9 and TRBJ2-7, with D unresolved. Trimming took off 1 base at V and 2 bases at J, with 9 bases between the two ends. This CDR3 has 14 residues. Per the germline V gene, CDR1 is SEHNR and CDR2 is FQNEAQ (reference sequence).

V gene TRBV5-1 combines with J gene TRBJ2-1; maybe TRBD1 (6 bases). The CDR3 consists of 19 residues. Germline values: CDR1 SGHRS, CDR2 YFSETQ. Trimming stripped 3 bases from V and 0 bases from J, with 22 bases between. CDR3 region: CASSWPIQGGAGSYNEQFF. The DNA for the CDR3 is TGCGCCAGCAGCTGGCCCATACAGGGTGGCGCCGGCTCCTACAATGAGCAGTTCTTC.

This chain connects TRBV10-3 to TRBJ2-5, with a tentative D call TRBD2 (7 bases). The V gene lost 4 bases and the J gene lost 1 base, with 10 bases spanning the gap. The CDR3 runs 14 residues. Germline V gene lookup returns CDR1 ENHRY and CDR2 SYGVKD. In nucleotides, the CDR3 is TGTGCCATCAGTGTCGGGGGGCCCCAAGAGACCCAGTACTTC. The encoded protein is CAISVGGPQETQYF.

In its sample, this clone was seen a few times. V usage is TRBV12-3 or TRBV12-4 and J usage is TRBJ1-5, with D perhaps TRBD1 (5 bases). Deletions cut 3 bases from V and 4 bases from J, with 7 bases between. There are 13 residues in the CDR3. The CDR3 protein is CASSFPGNQPQHF. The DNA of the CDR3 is TGTGCCAGCAGTTTCCCAGGGAATCAGCCCCAGCATTTT.

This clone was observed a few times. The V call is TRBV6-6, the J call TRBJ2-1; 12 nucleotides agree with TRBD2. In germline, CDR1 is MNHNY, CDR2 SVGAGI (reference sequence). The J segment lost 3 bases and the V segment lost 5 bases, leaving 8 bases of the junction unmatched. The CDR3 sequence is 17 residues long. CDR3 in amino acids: CASSLRLAGAIYNEQFF. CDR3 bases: TGTGCCAGCAGTCTTAGACTAGCGGGGGCTATCTACAATGAGCAGTTCTTC.

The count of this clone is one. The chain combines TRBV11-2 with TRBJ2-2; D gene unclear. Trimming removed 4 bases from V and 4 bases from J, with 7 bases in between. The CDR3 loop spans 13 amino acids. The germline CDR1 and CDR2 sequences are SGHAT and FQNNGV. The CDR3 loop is CASSSQITGELFF. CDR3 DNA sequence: TGTGCCAGCAGCTCACAGATCACCGGGGAGCTGTTTTTT.

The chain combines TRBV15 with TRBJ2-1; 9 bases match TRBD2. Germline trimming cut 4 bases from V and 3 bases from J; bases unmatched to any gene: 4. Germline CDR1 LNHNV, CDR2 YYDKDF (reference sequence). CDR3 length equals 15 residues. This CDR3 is CATSKRTSDYNEQFF. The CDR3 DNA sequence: TGTGCCACCAGCAAAAGGACTAGCGACTACAATGAGCAGTTCTTC.

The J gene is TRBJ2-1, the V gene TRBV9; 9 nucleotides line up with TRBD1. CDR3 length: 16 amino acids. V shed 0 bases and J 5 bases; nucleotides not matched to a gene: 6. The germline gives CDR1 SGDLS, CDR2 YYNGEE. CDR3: CASSVVGTGNNNEQFF. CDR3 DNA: TGTGCCAGCAGCGTAGTGGGGACAGGGAACAACAATGAGCAGTTCTTC.

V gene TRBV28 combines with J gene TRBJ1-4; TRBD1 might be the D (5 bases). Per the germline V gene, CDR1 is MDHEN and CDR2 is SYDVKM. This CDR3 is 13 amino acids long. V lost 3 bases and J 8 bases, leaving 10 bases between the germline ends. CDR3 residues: CASSFSGGEKLFF. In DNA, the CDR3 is TGTGCCAGCAGTTTCTCGGGGGGGGAAAAACTGTTTTTT.

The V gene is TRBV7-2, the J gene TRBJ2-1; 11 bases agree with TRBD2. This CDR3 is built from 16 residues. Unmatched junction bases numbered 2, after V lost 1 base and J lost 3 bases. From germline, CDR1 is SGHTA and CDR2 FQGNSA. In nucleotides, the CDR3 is TGTGCCAGCAGCTTAGGTCTAGCGGGAGGCTACAATGAGCAGTTCTTC. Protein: CASSLGLAGGYNEQFF.

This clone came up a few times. CDR3 protein: CASSLSWDSANSQYF. Written as DNA, the CDR3 is TGTGCCAGCAGCTTGTCGTGGGACAGCGCCAACTCGCAGTACTTC. The chain carries TRBV5-5 and TRBJ2-7; 7 bases fit TRBD1. The CDR3 has 15 amino acids. Germline-derived CDR1 and CDR2 are SGHKS and YYEKEE (reference sequence). Germline trimming cut 1 base from V and 9 bases from J; bases unmatched to any gene: 13.

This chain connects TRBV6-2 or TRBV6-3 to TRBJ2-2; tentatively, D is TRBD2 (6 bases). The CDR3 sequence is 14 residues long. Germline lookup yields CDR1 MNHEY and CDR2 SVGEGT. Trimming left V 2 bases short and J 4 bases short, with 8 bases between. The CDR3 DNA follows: TGTGCCAGCAGTTACGGCGGGGCCACCGGGGAGCTGTTTTTT. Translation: CASSYGGATGELFF.

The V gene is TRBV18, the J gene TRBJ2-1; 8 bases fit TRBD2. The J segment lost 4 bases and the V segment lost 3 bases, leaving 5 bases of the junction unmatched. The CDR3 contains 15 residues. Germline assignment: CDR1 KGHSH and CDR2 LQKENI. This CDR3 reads CASSPQAGVYNEQFF. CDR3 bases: TGTGCCAGCTCACCTCAAGCGGGAGTGTACAATGAGCAGTTCTTC. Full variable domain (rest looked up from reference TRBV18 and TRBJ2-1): NAGVMQNPRHLVRRRGQEARLRCSPMKGHSHVYWYRQLPEEGLKFMVYLQKENIIDESGMPKERFSAEFPKEGPSILRIQQVVRGDSAAYFCASSPQAGVYNEQFFGPGTRLTVL.

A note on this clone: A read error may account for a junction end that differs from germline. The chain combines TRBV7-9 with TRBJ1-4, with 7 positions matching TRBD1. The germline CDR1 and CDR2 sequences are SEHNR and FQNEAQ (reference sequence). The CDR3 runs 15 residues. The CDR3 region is CASSVAGTENEKLFF. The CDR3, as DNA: TGTGCCAGCAGCGTAGCCGGGACAGAAAATGAAAAACTGTTTTTT.

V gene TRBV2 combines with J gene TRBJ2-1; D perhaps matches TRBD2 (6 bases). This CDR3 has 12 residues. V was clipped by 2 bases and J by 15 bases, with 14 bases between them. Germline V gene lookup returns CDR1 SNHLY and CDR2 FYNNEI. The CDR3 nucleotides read TGTGCCAGCAGTGAATTACTCGGGAGCGTGTTCTTC. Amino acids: CASSELLGSVFF.

The CDR3 sequence is CASSLLQGAGELFF. The CDR3 DNA reads TGTGCCAGCAGTTTGCTACAGGGGGCCGGGGAGCTGTTTTTT. The rearrangement links TRBV28 to TRBJ2-2; 8 bases are a match to TRBD1. There are 14 residues in the CDR3. The ends lost 3 bases at V and 6 bases at J; junction bases unmatched: 3. Germline CDR1 is MDHEN and CDR2 is SYDVKM.

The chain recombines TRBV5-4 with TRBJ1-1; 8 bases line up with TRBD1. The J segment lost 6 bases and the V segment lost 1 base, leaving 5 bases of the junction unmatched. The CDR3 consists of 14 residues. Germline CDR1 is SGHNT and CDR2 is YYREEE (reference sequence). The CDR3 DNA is TGTGCCAGCAGCTTGCGACAGGGGAGGGCTGAAGCTTTCTTT. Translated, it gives CASSLRQGRAEAFF.

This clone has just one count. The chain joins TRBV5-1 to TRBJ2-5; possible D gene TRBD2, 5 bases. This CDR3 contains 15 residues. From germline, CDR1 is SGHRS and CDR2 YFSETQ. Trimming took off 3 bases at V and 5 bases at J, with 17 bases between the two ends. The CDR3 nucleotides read TGCGCCAGCAGCTACCAATCGGCCACGGGGGAGACCCAGTACTTC. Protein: CASSYQSATGETQYF.

This CDR3 reads CASSLSGANQPQHF. CDR3 nucleotide sequence: TGTGCCAGCAGTTTATCAGGGGCTAACCAGCCCCAGCATTTT. The genes are TRBV28 and TRBJ1-5, with a possible D match to TRBD1 (6 bases). The ends were cut back, 1 base at V and 7 bases at J, with 11 bases in the middle. The CDR3 is 14 amino acids. Germline loops: CDR1 MDHEN, CDR2 SYDVKM. The full variable domain, rest sourced from reference TRBV28 and TRBJ1-5, is DVKVTQSSRYLVKRTGEKVFLECVQDMDHENMFWYRQDPGLGLRLIYFSYDVKMKEKGDIPEGYSVSREKKERFSLILESASTNQTSMYLCASSLSGANQPQHFGDGTRLSIL.

CDR3 loop: CSVETPGVPYGYTF. The CDR3 bases are TGCAGCGTTGAAACCCCCGGGGTACCCTATGGCTACACCTTC. This sequence joins TRBV29-1 and TRBJ1-2, with D unresolved. CDR1 is SQVTM and CDR2 is ANQGSEA in the germline V gene. CDR3 length: 14 amino acids. V was pared by 2 bases and J by 4 bases, with 14 bases between. Supplemented by reference TRBV29-1 and TRBJ1-2, the full variable domain reads SAVISQKPSRDICQRGTSLTIQCQVDSQVTMMFWYRQQPGQSLTLIATANQGSEATYESGFVIDKFPISRPNLTFSTLTVSNMSPEDSSIYLCSVETPGVPYGYTFGSGTRLTVV.

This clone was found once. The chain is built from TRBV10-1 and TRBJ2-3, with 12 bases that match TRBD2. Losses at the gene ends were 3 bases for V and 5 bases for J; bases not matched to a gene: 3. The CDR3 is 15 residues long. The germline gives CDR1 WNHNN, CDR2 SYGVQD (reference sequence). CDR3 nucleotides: TGCGCCAGCAGTGAACTAGCGGGAGGACAAGATACGCAGTATTTT. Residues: CASSELAGGQDTQYF.

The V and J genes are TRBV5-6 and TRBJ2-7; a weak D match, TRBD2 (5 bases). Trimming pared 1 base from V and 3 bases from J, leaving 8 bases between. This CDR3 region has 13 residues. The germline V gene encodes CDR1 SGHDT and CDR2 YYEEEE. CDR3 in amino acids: CASSLNGVYEQYF. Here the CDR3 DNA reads TGTGCCAGCAGCTTGAACGGGGTCTACGAGCAGTACTTC.

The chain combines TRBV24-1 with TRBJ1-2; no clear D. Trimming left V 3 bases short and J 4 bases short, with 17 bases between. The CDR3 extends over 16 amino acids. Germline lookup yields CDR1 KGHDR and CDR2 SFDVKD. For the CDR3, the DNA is TGTGCCACCAGTGATCCCGACAAGGAGGCCTTCTATGGCTACACCTTC. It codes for CATSDPDKEAFYGYTF.

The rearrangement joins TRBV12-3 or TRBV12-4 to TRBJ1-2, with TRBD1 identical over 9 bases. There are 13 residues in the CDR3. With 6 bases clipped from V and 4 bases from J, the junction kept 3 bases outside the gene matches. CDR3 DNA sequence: TGTGCCAGCAGCACAGGGGGCGCCTATGGCTACACCTTC. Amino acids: CASSTGGAYGYTF.

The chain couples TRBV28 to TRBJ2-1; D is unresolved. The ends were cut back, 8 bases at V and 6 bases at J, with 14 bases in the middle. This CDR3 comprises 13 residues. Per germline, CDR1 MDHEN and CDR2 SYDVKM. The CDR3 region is CASRTEARNEQFF. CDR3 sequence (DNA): TGTGCCAGCCGCACTGAGGCGCGCAATGAGCAGTTCTTC.

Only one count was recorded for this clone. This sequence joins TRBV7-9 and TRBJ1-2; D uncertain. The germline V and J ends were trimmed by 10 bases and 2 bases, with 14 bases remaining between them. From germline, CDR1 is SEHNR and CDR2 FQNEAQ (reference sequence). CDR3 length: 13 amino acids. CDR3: CATDEAKNYGYTF. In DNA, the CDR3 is TGTGCCACCGACGAGGCTAAGAACTATGGCTACACCTTC.

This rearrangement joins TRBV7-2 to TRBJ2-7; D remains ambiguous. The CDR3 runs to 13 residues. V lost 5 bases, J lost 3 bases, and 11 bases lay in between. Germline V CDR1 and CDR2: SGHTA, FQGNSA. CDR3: CASSKLYSYEQYF. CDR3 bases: TGTGCCAGCAGCAAACTTTACAGCTACGAGCAGTACTTC.

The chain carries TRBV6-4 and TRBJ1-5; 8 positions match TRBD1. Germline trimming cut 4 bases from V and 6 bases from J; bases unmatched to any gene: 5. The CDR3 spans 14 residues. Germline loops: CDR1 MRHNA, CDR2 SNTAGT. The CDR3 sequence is CASSVRGLGQPQHF. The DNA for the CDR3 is TGTGCCAGCAGTGTCAGGGGGCTTGGTCAGCCCCAGCATTTT.